This is a list of T cell receptor beta chains from one sample in a study of Ad26.COV2.S vaccination and SARS-CoV-2 variants. Produced via immunoSEQ multiplex PCR; TCRdb's table is partial and in-frame only. The sample gives hundreds of thousands of clones, approximately 88% of which show up once; about 1.5% is in the top ten. The input for sequencing was peripheral blood, taken in a trial of Ad26.COV2.S vaccine versus placebo. These receptors came from a person aged 18-65 years who received the Ad26.COV2.S COVID-19 vaccine or a placebo. Both conserved end residues are part of each CDR3. The order of the fields is J gene, D gene, V gene, CDR3 protein, CDR3 DNA. A D gene is named only where the DNA matches it firmly.

TRBJ2-3 | . | TRBV15 | CATRVAGADTQYF | TGTGCCACCAGAGTTGCCGGGGCAGATACGCAGTATTTT
TRBJ1-1 | . | TRBV11-2 | CASRAYRENTEAFF | TGTGCCAGCAGGGCTTACAGGGAGAACACTGAAGCTTTCTTT
TRBJ1-1 | . | TRBV11-2 | CASSWTGGTEAFF | TGTGCCAGCAGCTGGACTGGGGGGACTGAAGCTTTCTTT
TRBJ1-1 | . | TRBV5-4 | CASSLQGMNTEAFF | TGTGCCAGCAGCTTGCAGGGTATGAACACTGAAGCTTTCTTT
TRBJ1-1 | TRBD1 | TRBV19 | CASSTGQGSTEAFF | TGTGCCAGTAGTACGGGACAGGGCTCGACTGAAGCTTTCTTT
TRBJ2-7 | . | TRBV6-5 | CASSSLIAAHSYEQYF | TGTGCCAGCAGTTCGTTGATAGCGGCACACTCCTACGAGCAGTACTTC
TRBJ2-7 | . | TRBV5-4 | CASSFGGTAPYEQYF | TGTGCCAGCAGCTTTGGGGGCACGGCACCCTACGAGCAGTACTTC
TRBJ2-3 | . | TRBV6-5 | CASRTTKGTDTQYF | TGTGCCAGCAGGACAACCAAAGGCACAGATACGCAGTATTTT
TRBJ1-5 | . | TRBV11-2 | CASSFPSYSNQPQHF | TGTGCCAGCAGCTTTCCTTCCTATAGCAATCAGCCCCAGCATTTT
TRBJ2-2 | TRBD2 | TRBV6-2/TRBV6-3 | CASSYRDYFGTGELFF | TGTGCCAGCAGTTACCGGGACTACTTCGGGACCGGGGAGCTGTTTTTT